The T cell receptor beta chain described here comes from a study of shared clonotypes between healthy human individuals. Data came from immunoSEQ multiplex PCR; TCRdb stores just in-frame clones and leaves some out. The sample has about 2,200,000 clones, about 92% seen once. The V segment lost 6 bases and the J segment 5 bases; nucleotides outside the gene matches: 10. The CDR3 has 14 amino acids. CDR1 MNHEY and CDR2 SMNVEV come from the germline V gene (reference sequence). Selected positively for CCR7 and CD45RO-negative, naive CD8 cells excluded terminally differentiated effector memory CD45RA+ cells.

The receptor was derived from a man aged 18 to 29 in good health. Some clones in this sample may be carry-over from other donors' samples. The genes are TRBV27 and TRBJ2-7, with 7 bases aligning to TRBD1. The sequencing input was naive CD8+ T cells from PBMCs. The CDR3 spells CASSSLDRRNEQYF. The CDR3 DNA sequence: TGTGCCAGCAGCTCACTGGACAGGAGAAACGAGCAGTACTTC.